This T cell receptor beta chain was identified during a study of vaccination effects on CD4 cells after COVID-19. Assay: immunoSEQ multiplex PCR; the TCRdb copy retains only in-frame clones and omits some. Found here are 45,000 to 60,000 clones, about 80% of them singletons; the top ten hold 12%. The culture ran for roughly 10 days before CD4+ T cells were isolated. Of note for this clone: Its antigen is not known.

CDR1 is SNHLY, CDR2 FYNNEI, per germline. Deletions cut 3 bases from V and 0 bases from J, with 9 bases between. The CDR3 length is 15 residues. This sequence originates from a human donor who had a prior SARS-CoV-2 infection. Sequencing used CD4+ T cells from PBMCs cultured without peptide, obtained before COVID-19 vaccination. This rearrangement joins TRBV2 to TRBJ2-1; perhaps TRBD2 as D (6 bases). Here the CDR3 DNA reads TGTGCCAGCAGTGATCAGGGAGGCTCCTACAATGAGCAGTTCTTC. Protein product: CASSDQGGSYNEQFF.